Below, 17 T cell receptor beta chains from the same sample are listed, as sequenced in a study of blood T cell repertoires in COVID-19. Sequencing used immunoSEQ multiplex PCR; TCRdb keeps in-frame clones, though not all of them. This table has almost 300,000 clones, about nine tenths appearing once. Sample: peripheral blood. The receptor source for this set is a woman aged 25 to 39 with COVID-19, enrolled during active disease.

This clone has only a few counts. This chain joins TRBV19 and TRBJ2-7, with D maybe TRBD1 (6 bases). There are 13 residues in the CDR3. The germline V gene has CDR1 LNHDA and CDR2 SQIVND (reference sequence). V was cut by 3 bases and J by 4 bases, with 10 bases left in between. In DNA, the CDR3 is TGTGCCAGTAGTATCTGGGGGACATACGAGCAGTACTTC. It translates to CASSIWGTYEQYF.

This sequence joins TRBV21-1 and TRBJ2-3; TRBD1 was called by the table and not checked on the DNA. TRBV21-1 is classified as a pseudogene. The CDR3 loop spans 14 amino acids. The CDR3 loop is CASCPRGRGDTQYF. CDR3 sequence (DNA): TGTGCCAGCTGCCCGCGTGGCAGGGGAGATACGCAGTATTTT.

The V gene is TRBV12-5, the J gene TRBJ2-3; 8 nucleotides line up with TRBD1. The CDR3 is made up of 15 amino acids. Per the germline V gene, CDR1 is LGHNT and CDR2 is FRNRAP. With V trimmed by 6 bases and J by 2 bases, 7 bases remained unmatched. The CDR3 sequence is CASGGTGLPTDTQYF. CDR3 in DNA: TGTGCTAGTGGGGGGACAGGACTCCCCACAGATACGCAGTATTTT.

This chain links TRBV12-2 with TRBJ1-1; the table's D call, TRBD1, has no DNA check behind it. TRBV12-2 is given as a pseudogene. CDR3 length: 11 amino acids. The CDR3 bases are TGTGCAAGTCGCTTCCAACGAGGGGGTAACTTT. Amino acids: CASRFQRGGNF.

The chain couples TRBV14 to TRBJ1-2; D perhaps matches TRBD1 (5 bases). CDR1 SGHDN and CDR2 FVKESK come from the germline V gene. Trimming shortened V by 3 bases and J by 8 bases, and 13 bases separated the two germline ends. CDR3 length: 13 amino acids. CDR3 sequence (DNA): TGTGCCAGCAGCCACATCAGGGCGGACGGCTACACCTTC. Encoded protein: CASSHIRADGYTF.

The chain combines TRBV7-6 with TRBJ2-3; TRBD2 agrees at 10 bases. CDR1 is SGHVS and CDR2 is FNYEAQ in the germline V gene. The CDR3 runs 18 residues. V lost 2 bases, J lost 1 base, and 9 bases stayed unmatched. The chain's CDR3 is CASSLSERGGLGTDTQYF. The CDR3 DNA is TGTGCCAGCAGCTTAAGCGAGCGGGGGGGCTTGGGCACAGATACGCAGTATTTT.

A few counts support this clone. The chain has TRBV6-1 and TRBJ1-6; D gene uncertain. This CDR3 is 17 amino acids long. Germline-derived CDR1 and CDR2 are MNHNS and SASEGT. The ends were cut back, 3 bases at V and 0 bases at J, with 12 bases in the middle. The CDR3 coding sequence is TGTGCCAGCAGTGAGCCCCGACGGAGCTCCTATAATTCACCCCTCCACTTT. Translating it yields CASSEPRRSSYNSPLHF.

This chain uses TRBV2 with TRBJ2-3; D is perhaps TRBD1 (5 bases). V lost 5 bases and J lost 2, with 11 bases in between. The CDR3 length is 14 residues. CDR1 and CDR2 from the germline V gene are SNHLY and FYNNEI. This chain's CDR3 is CASSPLDTTDTQYF. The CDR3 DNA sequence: TGTGCCAGCAGTCCACTGGACACCACAGATACGCAGTATTTT.

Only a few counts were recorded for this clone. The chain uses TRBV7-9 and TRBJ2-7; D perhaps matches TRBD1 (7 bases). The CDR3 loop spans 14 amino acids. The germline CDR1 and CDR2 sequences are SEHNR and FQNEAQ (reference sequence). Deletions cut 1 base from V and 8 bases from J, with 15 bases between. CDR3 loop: CASSLGRGRGKQYF. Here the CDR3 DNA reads TGTGCCAGCAGCTTAGGGAGGGGGCGAGGCAAGCAGTACTTC.

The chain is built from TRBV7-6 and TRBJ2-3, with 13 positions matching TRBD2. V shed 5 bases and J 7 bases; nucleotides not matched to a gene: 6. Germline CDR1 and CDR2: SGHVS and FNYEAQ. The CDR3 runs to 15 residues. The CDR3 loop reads CASSLTSGGANTQYF. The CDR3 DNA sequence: TGTGCCAGCAGCCTTACTAGCGGGGGGGCCAATACGCAGTATTTT.

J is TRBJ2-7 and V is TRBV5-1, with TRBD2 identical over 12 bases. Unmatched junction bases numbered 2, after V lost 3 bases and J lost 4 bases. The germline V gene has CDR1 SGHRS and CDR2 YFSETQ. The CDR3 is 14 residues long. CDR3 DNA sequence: TGCGCCAGCAGCTCTAGCGGGGGGGCATACGAGCAGTACTTC. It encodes CASSSSGGAYEQYF.

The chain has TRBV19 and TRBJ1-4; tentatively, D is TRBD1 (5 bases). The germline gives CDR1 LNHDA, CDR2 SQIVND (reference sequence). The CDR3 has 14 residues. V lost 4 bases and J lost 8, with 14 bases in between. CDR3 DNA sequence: TGTGCCAGTAGTACCGGGACTGACTTGGAAAAACTGTTTTTT. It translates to CASSTGTDLEKLFF.

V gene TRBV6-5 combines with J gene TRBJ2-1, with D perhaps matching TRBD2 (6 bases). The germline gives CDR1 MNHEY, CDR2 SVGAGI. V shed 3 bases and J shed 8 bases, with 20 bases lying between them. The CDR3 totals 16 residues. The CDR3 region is CASSYFLGGNSDEQFF. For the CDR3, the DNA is TGTGCCAGCAGTTATTTTTTGGGGGGAAACTCCGATGAGCAGTTCTTC.

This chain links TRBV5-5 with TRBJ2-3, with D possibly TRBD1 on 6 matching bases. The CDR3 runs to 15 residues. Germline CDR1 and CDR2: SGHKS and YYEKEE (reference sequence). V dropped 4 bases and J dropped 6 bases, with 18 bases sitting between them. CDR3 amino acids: CASSTYRAPADTQYF. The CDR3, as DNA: TGTGCCAGCAGCACCTACAGGGCCCCGGCGGATACGCAGTATTTT.

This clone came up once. The CDR3: CASRLAGESDTQYF. Here the CDR3 DNA reads TGTGCCAGCAGGCTAGCGGGGGAATCAGATACGCAGTATTTT. The V gene is TRBV2, the J gene TRBJ2-3, with 10 bases matching TRBD2. The CDR3 covers 14 residues. Per the germline V gene, CDR1 is SNHLY and CDR2 is FYNNEI. J was trimmed by 4 bases and V by 6 bases; bases with no gene match: 4.

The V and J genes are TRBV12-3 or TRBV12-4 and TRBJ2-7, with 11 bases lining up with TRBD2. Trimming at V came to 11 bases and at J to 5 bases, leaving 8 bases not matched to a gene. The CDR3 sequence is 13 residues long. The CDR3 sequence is CASARLAGNEQYF. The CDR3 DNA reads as TGTGCCTCAGCTCGACTAGCGGGGAACGAGCAGTACTTC.

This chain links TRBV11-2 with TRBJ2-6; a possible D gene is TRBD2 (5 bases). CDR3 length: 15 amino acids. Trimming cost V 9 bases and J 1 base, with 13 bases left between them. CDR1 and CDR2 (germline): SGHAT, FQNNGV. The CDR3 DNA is TGTGCCAGTAAAAATCGGGGATCTGGGGCCAACGTCCTGACTTTC. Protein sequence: CASKNRGSGANVLTF.